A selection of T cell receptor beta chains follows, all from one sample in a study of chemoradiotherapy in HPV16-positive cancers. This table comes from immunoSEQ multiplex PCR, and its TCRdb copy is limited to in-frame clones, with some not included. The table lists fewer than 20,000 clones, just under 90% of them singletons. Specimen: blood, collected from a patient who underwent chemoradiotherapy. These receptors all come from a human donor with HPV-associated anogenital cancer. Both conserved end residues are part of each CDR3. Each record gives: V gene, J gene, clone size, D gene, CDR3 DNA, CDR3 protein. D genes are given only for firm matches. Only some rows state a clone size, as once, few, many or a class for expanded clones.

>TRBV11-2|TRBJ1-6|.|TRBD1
TGTGCCAGCAGCTGGACAGGGGGGGATTCACCCCTCCACTTT
CASSWTGGDSPLHF
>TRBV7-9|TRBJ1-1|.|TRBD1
TGTGCCAGCAGCTTAGATCAGGCAGGGGGCACTGAAGCTTTCTTT
CASSLDQAGGTEAFF
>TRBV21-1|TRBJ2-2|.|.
TGTGCCAGCAGCCCGACCAGGGCCTACCCGAACACCGGGGAGCTGTTTTTT
CASSPTRAYPNTGELFF
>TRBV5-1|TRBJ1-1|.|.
TGCGCCAGCAGTTTAGGATGGCCCCGGGGGTCTGAAGCTTTCTTT
CASSLGWPRGSEAFF
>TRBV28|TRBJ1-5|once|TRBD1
TGTGCCAGCAGTTCTCACAGGGGGAATCAGCCCCAGCATTTT
CASSSHRGNQPQHF
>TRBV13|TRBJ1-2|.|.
TGTGCCAGCAGCCCCGAGTCAGCGCCTAACTATGGCTACACCTTC
CASSPESAPNYGYTF
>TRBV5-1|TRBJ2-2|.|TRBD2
TGCGCCAGCAGCTCGGTAGCGGGAGCTCGGACCGGGGAGCTGTTTTTT
CASSSVAGARTGELFF
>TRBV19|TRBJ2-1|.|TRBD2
TGTGCCAGTAGTATGACTAGCGGGAAATACTACAATGAGCAGTTCTTC
CASSMTSGKYYNEQFF
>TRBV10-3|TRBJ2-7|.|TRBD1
TGTGCCATCAGTGATCGGGGGTATACAGGGGGTGAGCAGTACTTC
CAISDRGYTGGEQYF
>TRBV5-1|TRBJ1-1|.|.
TGCGCCAGCAGCTTGGGTTCAATTACAGTGAACACTGAAGCTTTCTTT
CASSLGSITVNTEAFF
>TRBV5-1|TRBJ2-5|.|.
TGCGCCAGCAGCTTGGTGGGGACATCCAAAGAGACCCAGTACTTC
CASSLVGTSKETQYF
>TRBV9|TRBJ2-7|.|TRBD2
TGTGCCAGCAGCCTACAGCCTAGCGGACTCTACGAGCAGTACTTC
CASSLQPSGLYEQYF
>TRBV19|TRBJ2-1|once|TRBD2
TGTGCCAGTAGTATACGGACTAGCGGGAGCAATGAGCAGTTCTTC
CASSIRTSGSNEQFF
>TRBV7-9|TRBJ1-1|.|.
TGTGCCAGCAGACAAGAAGCTTTCTTT
CASRQEAFF
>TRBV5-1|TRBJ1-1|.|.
TGCGCCAGCAGCTTGGCCCCGGGGGAGACTGAAGCTTTCTTT
CASSLAPGETEAFF
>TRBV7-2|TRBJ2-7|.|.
TGTGCCAGCAGTCTTACCTCCGAGCAGTACTTC
CASSLTSEQYF
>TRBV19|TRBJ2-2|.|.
TGTGCCAGTACCCCGGACCCCTCGGCCGGGGAGCTGTTTTTT
CASTPDPSAGELFF
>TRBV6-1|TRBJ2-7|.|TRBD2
TGTGCCAGCAACCCCGGGACTAGCTCCTACGAGCAGTACTTC
CASNPGTSSYEQYF
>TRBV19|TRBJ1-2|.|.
TGTGCCAGTAGTCCCGGGACGGTGGATGGCTACACCTTC
CASSPGTVDGYTF
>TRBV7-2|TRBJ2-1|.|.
TGTGCCAGCAGCTTAGCGCCAATGGCAGGGGAAGGGGGTCGCAATGAGCAGTTCTTC
CASSLAPMAGEGGRNEQFF
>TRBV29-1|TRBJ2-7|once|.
TGCAGCGTGCGGCCAGGGGGGTCCGTGGACGAGCAGTACTTC
CSVRPGGSVDEQYF
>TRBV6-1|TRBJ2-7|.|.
TGTGCCAGCAGTTCTATCTACGAGCAGTACTTC
CASSSIYEQYF
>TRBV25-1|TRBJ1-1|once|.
TGTGCCAGCAGTGAATCCGGGACCTTTCCTGAAGCTTTCTTT
CASSESGTFPEAFF
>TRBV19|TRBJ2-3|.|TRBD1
TGTGCCAGTAGGCCCGCCCCGGGACAGACCACAGATACGCAGTATTTT
CASRPAPGQTTDTQYF
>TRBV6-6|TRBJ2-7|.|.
TGTGCCAGCAGTCCCGACTCTTCCAGGTCTTACGAGCAGTACTTC
CASSPDSSRSYEQYF
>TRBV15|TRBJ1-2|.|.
TGTGCCACCAGCACCGGGACGGGCTACACCTTC
CATSTGTGYTF
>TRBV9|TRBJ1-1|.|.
TGTGCCAGCAGCGTTCGGTCGAACACTGAAGCTTTCTTT
CASSVRSNTEAFF
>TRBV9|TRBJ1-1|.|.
TGTGCCAGCAGCGAAACACCCATGGTCACTGAAGCTTTCTTT
CASSETPMVTEAFF
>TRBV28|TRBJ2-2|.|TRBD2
TGTGCCAGCAGTTATAGCGCGGGAGGGCCCGGGGAGCTGTTTTTT
CASSYSAGGPGELFF
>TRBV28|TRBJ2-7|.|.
TGTGCCAGTTTCGGGGACACCGGGGGGTTCGGGAGCTCCTACGAGCAGTACTTC
CASFGDTGGFGSSYEQYF
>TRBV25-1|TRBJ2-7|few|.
TGTGCCAGCAGTGAATATGACACCTCCTACGAGCAGTACTTC
CASSEYDTSYEQYF
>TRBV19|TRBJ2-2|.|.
TGTGCCACAGCAGGGTTCGCCGGGGAGCTGTTTTTT
CATAGFAGELFF
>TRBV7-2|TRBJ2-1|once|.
TGTGCCAGCAGCTTAGCGCCAATGGCGGGGGAAGGGGGTCGCAATGAGCAGTTCTTC
CASSLAPMAGEGGRNEQFF
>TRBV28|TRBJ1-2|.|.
TGTGCCAGCATGGGGGGGCATCGGGGTGGCTACACCTTC
CASMGGHRGGYTF
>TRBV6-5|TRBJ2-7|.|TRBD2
TGTGCCAGCAGTTACTCGACGGGGAGGGACTTTTACGAGCAGTACTTC
CASSYSTGRDFYEQYF
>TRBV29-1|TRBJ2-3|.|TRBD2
TGCGCGGGAGACGGCGCAGATACGCAGTATTTT
CAGDGADTQYF
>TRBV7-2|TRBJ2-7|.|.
TGTGCCAGCAGCTTGGGACTCTCCTCCTACGAGCAGTACTTC
CASSLGLSSYEQYF